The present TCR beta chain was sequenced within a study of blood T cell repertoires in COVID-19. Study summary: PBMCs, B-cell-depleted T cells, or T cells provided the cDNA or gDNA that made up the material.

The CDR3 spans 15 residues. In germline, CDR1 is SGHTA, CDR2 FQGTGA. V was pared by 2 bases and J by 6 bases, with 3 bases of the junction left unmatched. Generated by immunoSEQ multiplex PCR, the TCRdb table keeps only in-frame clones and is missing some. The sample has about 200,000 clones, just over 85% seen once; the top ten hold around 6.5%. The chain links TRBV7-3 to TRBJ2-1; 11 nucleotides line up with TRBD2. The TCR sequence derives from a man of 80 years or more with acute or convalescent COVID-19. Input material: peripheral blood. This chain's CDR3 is CASSLGSGRANEQFF. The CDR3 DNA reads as TGTGCCAGCAGCTTAGGTAGCGGGAGGGCCAATGAGCAGTTCTTC. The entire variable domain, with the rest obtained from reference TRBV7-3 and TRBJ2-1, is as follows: GAGVSQTPSNKVTEKGKYVELRCDPISGHTALYWYRQSLGQGPEFLIYFQGTGAADDSGLPNDRFFAVRPEGSVSTLKIQRTERGDSAVYLCASSLGSGRANEQFFGPGTRLTVL.